Below are 32 T cell receptor beta chains sequenced from a single sample in a study of T cells after yellow fever vaccination. TCRdb used MiXCR to reprocess the 5' RACE reads, holding one entry per CDR3 protein. The data hold approximately 300,000 distinct CDR3 sequences, with approximately 11% observed a single time. Sequenced material: CD4+ T cells sorted from PBMCs, taken 45 days after the yellow fever booster vaccination. Receptor source: a man younger than 35 who received the YFV17D yellow fever vaccine.

The chain combines TRBV28 with TRBJ1-6, with 7 bases matching TRBD1. This CDR3 comprises 15 residues. Germline CDR1 is MDHEN and CDR2 is SYDVKM. The junction had 11 bases not matched to a gene; V was cut back by 5 bases and J by 10 bases. CDR3 bases: TGTGCCAGCAGTCGATCGACAGGGCGGGGCTCACCCCTCCACTTT. Translating gives CASSRSTGRGSPLHF.

This clonotype was detected ten times or more. The chain is built from TRBV5-1 and TRBJ2-2, with D hard to call. The CDR3 covers 13 residues. V lost 4 bases and J lost 7, with 11 bases in between. Germline lookup yields CDR1 SGHRS and CDR2 YFSETQ. This chain's CDR3 is CASSHPTGGELFF. Here the CDR3 DNA reads TGCGCCAGCAGCCACCCTACGGGCGGGGAGCTGTTTTTT.

This sequence joins TRBV20-1 and TRBJ2-5; TRBD2 agrees at 16 bases. Looked up from germline, CDR1 is DFQATT and CDR2 is SNEGSKA (reference sequence). J gave up 5 bases and V 6 bases, and 3 bases lay outside the gene matches. The CDR3 covers 14 residues. The CDR3 sequence: CSAGLAGGPETQYF. DNA of the CDR3: TGCAGTGCGGGACTAGCGGGGGGGCCGGAGACCCAGTACTTC.

The table lists this clonotype with a few counts. The gene calls are TRBV7-2 and TRBJ2-1; 8 nucleotides agree with TRBD2. The germline V gene encodes CDR1 SGHTA and CDR2 FQGNSA. The CDR3 spans 14 residues. V lost 1 base, J lost 7 bases, and 3 bases stayed unmatched. CDR3 loop: CASSLGGGKNEQFF. The CDR3 region has the DNA TGTGCCAGCAGCTTAGGCGGGGGGAAAAATGAGCAGTTCTTC.

This clonotype has ten or more counts. CDR3 nucleotide sequence: TGTGCCAGCAGCTTGGGACAGTCCTACAATGAGCAGTTCTTC. Translated: CASSLGQSYNEQFF. V and J are TRBV7-2 and TRBJ2-1; TRBD1 matches at 7 bases. The CDR3 is 14 residues long. CDR1 is SGHTA and CDR2 is FQGNSA in the germline V gene. After removal of 3 bases from V and 1 base from J, the junction contained 0 bases not matched to a gene.

The chain combines TRBV4-1 with TRBJ2-3; 7 bases map to TRBD2. The germline CDR1 and CDR2 sequences are MGHRA and YSYEKL. Trimming removed 1 base from V and 0 bases from J; junction bases left unmatched: 7. The CDR3 has 17 amino acids. CDR3 bases: TGCGCCAGCAGCCAAGGCCGGCAGCGGGGTAGCACAGATACGCAGTATTTT. Translating it yields CASSQGRQRGSTDTQYF.

The CDR3 sequence: CASSEGDNYGYTF. In DNA form, the CDR3 reads TGTGCCAGCAGTGAAGGAGATAACTATGGCTACACCTTC. The rearrangement joins TRBV2 to TRBJ1-2, with D unclear. This CDR3 contains 13 residues. The V gene lost 1 base and the J gene lost 1 base, with 4 bases spanning the gap. In germline, CDR1 is SNHLY, CDR2 FYNNEI.

This clonotype was found a few times. The chain links TRBV19 to TRBJ2-3, with D possibly matching TRBD1 (5 bases). The CDR3 runs 12 residues. Per the germline V gene, CDR1 is LNHDA and CDR2 is SQIVND (reference sequence). Written as DNA, the CDR3 is TGTCTTAGGTACAGGACCTGCGATACGCAGTATTTT. Translation: CLRYRTCDTQYF.

The chain links TRBV7-9 to TRBJ1-1, with TRBD1 as a possible D gene (5 bases). CDR1 is SEHNR, CDR2 FQNEAQ, per germline (reference sequence). V dropped 7 bases and J dropped 8 bases, with 20 bases sitting between them. CDR3 length: 14 residues. This CDR3 is CASTEIRVTLEAFF. CDR3 DNA: TGTGCCAGCACCGAAATCAGGGTAACCCTCGAAGCTTTCTTT.

The sample holds many counts of this clonotype. This chain links TRBV4-2 with TRBJ1-4; no clear D gene. The CDR3 covers 15 residues. Per germline, CDR1 LGHNA and CDR2 YNFKEQ. The V end was cut by 0 bases, the J end by 10 bases, with 15 bases between. CDR3 nucleotides: TGTGCCAGCAGCCAAGATCGTGCCAAGGGCGGAAAACTGTTTTTT. It is translated as CASSQDRAKGGKLFF.

The genes are TRBV7-2 and TRBJ2-7; 9 bases match TRBD1. The CDR3 length is 13 residues. Germline-derived CDR1 and CDR2 are SGHTA and FQGNSA. The V gene end was trimmed by 9 bases and the J gene end by 3 bases; junction bases not matched to a gene: 6. CDR3 amino acids: CARIQGADYEQYV. CDR3 nucleotides: TGTGCCAGGATACAGGGGGCTGACTACGAGCAGTACGTC.

This clonotype was counted between two and nine times. The chain is built from TRBV9 and TRBJ1-3; unclear D gene. There are 17 residues in the CDR3. CDR1 and CDR2 (germline): SGDLS, YYNGEE. V was cut by 2 bases and J by 0 bases, with 15 bases left in between. The CDR3 protein is CASSVSGLRNSGNTIYF. As DNA, the CDR3 is TGTGCCAGCAGCGTTTCAGGCCTTAGGAACTCTGGAAACACCATATATTTT.

This clonotype was seen repeatedly, ten times or more. The V and J genes are TRBV7-9 and TRBJ2-3; a possible D gene is TRBD2 (6 bases). There are 14 residues in the CDR3. V was trimmed by 5 bases and J by 0 bases, leaving 9 bases between them. Looked up from germline, CDR1 is SEHNR and CDR2 is FQNEAQ (reference sequence). The CDR3 sequence is CASSRDLSTDTQYF. The CDR3 DNA reads TGTGCCAGCAGCCGGGACTTGAGCACAGATACGCAGTATTTT.

This clonotype occurred a few times. J is TRBJ2-3 and V is TRBV5-1; 12 bases align to TRBD2. V was clipped by 6 bases and J by 5 bases; unmatched bases: 13. CDR3 length equals 17 residues. Per the germline V gene, CDR1 is SGHRS and CDR2 is YFSETQ. CDR3 protein: CASNQARLAGEVDTQYF. Here the CDR3 DNA reads TGCGCCAGCAACCAAGCACGACTAGCGGGGGAGGTAGATACGCAGTATTTT.

This chain uses TRBV25-1 with TRBJ1-2, with TRBD1 matching 9 bases. Germline CDR1 MGHDK, CDR2 SYGVNS. The CDR3 runs 13 residues. The V gene end was trimmed by 4 bases and the J gene end by 7 bases; junction bases not matched to a gene: 4. The CDR3 spells CASSAGTGSGYTF. DNA of the CDR3: TGTGCCAGCAGTGCCGGGACAGGGAGTGGCTACACCTTC.

This clonotype was recorded at least ten times. The V gene is TRBV6-2 or TRBV6-3, the J gene TRBJ2-2; no clear D. With 8 bases removed from V and 7 bases from J, the gap between germline ends came to 11 bases. CDR1 and CDR2 from the germline V gene are MNHEY and SVGEGT. The CDR3 is 12 residues long. CDR3 nucleotides: TGTGCCAGCGGCAATAATTACGGGGAGCTGTTTTTT. Translating gives CASGNNYGELFF.

This chain connects TRBV7-2 to TRBJ2-5; TRBD1 agrees at 7 bases. The germline gives CDR1 SGHTA, CDR2 FQGNSA. This CDR3 is built from 15 residues. V gave up 5 bases and J gave up 4 bases; unmatched junction bases: 10. CDR3: CASSTYRGFPETQYF. DNA of the CDR3: TGTGCCAGCAGCACATACAGGGGTTTTCCAGAGACCCAGTACTTC.

This clonotype was recorded a few times. The chain couples TRBV5-1 to TRBJ1-1, with a tentative D call TRBD1 (5 bases). V lost 4 bases and J lost 0, with 13 bases in between. Per the germline V gene, CDR1 is SGHRS and CDR2 is YFSETQ. This CDR3 is 15 amino acids long. The DNA of the CDR3 is TGCGCCAGCAGCCCGGGGGAGGGGATGAACACTGAAGCTTTCTTT. Its translation: CASSPGEGMNTEAFF.

This clonotype was found a few times. The rearrangement uses TRBV20-1 and TRBJ1-3; TRBD1 matches 9 bases. This CDR3 has 15 residues. The junction had 10 bases not matched to a gene; V was cut back by 6 bases and J by 4 bases. CDR1 is DFQATT, CDR2 SNEGSKA, per germline (reference sequence). The CDR3: CSAGRGQGSGNTIYF. CDR3 sequence (DNA): TGCAGTGCGGGCAGAGGACAGGGGTCAGGAAACACCATATATTTT.

The rearrangement links TRBV5-6 to TRBJ2-3; 7 nucleotides line up with TRBD2. The CDR3 totals 14 residues. V lost 7 bases to trimming and J lost 2 bases; unmatched junction nucleotides: 7. Germline assignment: CDR1 SGHDT and CDR2 YYEEEE. CDR3 DNA sequence: TGTGCCAGCGCGGTGGGACTACACACAGATACGCAGTATTTT. Its translation is CASAVGLHTDTQYF.

The rearrangement links TRBV20-1 to TRBJ2-3; no clear D. Germline V gene lookup returns CDR1 DFQATT and CDR2 SNEGSKA (reference sequence). The CDR3 is made up of 15 amino acids. V gave up 0 bases and J gave up 1 base, with 11 bases separating them. The CDR3, as DNA: TGCAGTGCTAGAGATTGGGCTAGAGGCACAGATACGCAGTATTTT. Protein sequence: CSARDWARGTDTQYF.

The chain links TRBV9 to TRBJ1-2; a possible D gene is TRBD1 (6 bases). The V end lost 4 bases, the J end lost 5 bases, and 15 bases lay between the germline ends. This CDR3 spans 14 amino acids. Germline V gives CDR1 SGDLS, CDR2 YYNGEE. CDR3 DNA: TGTGCCAGCAGCTCCCGTTCAGGGGAGTATGGCTACACCTTC. Protein sequence: CASSSRSGEYGYTF.

This chain connects TRBV2 to TRBJ1-2; D perhaps matches TRBD1 (6 bases). Germline CDR1 is SNHLY and CDR2 is FYNNEI. The CDR3 has 13 residues. The ends were cut back, 6 bases at V and 6 bases at J, with 14 bases in the middle. The CDR3: CASRIEGGNGYTF. DNA of the CDR3: TGTGCCAGCAGGATCGAGGGGGGGAATGGCTACACCTTC.

At least ten counts were recorded for this clonotype. The chain recombines TRBV6-2 or TRBV6-3 with TRBJ1-5, with TRBD1 matching over 7 bases. The CDR3 has 15 amino acids. Germline CDR1 and CDR2: MNHEY and SVGEGT. With V trimmed by 5 bases and J by 5 bases, 9 bases remained unmatched. Here the CDR3 DNA reads TGTGCCAGCAGTCCGGGACTCAGGGGGGATCAGCCCCAGCATTTT. Protein product: CASSPGLRGDQPQHF.

V usage is TRBV6-2 or TRBV6-3 and J usage is TRBJ2-7, with 7 bases that match TRBD1. Germline CDR1 is MNHEY and CDR2 is SVGEGT. This CDR3 region has 11 residues. After removal of 2 bases from V and 11 bases from J, the junction contained 3 bases not matched to a gene. This CDR3 reads CASSYDRAKYF. CDR3 DNA sequence: TGTGCCAGCAGTTACGACAGGGCAAAGTACTTC.

The chain employs TRBV5-4 and TRBJ2-1; TRBD2 matches at 10 bases. Germline CDR1 and CDR2: SGHNT and YYREEE (reference sequence). CDR3 length equals 15 residues. V was pared by 5 bases and J by 5 bases, with 7 bases of the junction left unmatched. This CDR3 reads CASRPLAGVNNEQFF. In DNA, the CDR3 is TGTGCCAGCAGACCTCTAGCGGGGGTTAACAATGAGCAGTTCTTC.

This clonotype was seen only a few times. V gene TRBV4-2 combines with J gene TRBJ2-1, with 12 bases fitting TRBD2. CDR3 length: 16 residues. Trimming at V came to 0 bases and at J to 12 bases, leaving 9 bases not matched to a gene. Per the germline V gene, CDR1 is LGHNA and CDR2 is YNFKEQ. CDR3 sequence (DNA): TGTGCCAGCAGCCAAGATCCACTAGCGGGGGGCGAGGGGCAGTTCTTC. Its translation: CASSQDPLAGGEGQFF.

This clonotype was recorded a few times. The chain recombines TRBV15 with TRBJ1-2; 7 bases are shared with TRBD1. Germline trimming cut 1 base from V and 8 bases from J; bases unmatched to any gene: 4. This CDR3 region has 13 residues. The germline CDR1 and CDR2 sequences are LNHNV and YYDKDF (reference sequence). The CDR3 coding sequence is TGTGCCACCAGCAGAGGGGCAGGGGGAGGCTACACCTTC. It encodes CATSRGAGGGYTF.

In regard to this clonotype: No DNA is shown, since the ends of the CDR3 on it are uncertain; the CDR3 is the one TCRdb lists. This CDR3 reads CASSDRWIPGSCFF. The V call is TRBV6-4, the J call TRBJ2-2. The germline CDR1 and CDR2 sequences are MRHNA and SNTAGT. The CDR3 comprises 14 residues, both ends counted.

The V and J genes are TRBV7-9 and TRBJ1-1; maybe TRBD1 (5 bases). CDR1 is SEHNR, CDR2 FQNEAQ, per germline (reference sequence). The germline V and J ends were trimmed by 4 bases and 1 base, with 13 bases remaining between them. The CDR3 loop spans 15 amino acids. The CDR3 nucleotides are TGTGCCAGCAGCTCCGCGGTGGGGGGGAACACTGAAGCTTTCTTT. It translates to CASSSAVGGNTEAFF.

This clonotype appeared a few times. Here the CDR3 DNA reads TGTGCCAGCAGCTTAAGGGCCCCGGGCTCCTACGAGCAGTACTTC. It specifies CASSLRAPGSYEQYF. V and J are TRBV7-9 and TRBJ2-7; D uncertain. CDR3 length: 15 residues. Between the trimmed V and J ends, which lost 2 bases and 0 bases, there was a span of 11 bases. CDR1 is SEHNR and CDR2 is FQNEAQ in the germline V gene (reference sequence).

The table lists this clonotype with a few counts. The rearrangement uses TRBV18 and TRBJ2-2, with 7 bases lining up with TRBD1. After removal of 1 base from V and 0 bases from J, the junction contained 2 bases not matched to a gene. Germline loops: CDR1 KGHSH, CDR2 LQKENI. CDR3 length: 16 amino acids. CDR3 amino acids: CASSPQGAPNTGELFF. CDR3 DNA sequence: TGTGCCAGCTCACCACAGGGGGCCCCGAACACCGGGGAGCTGTTTTTT.